A single sample is the source of the 18 T cell receptor beta chains below, sequenced in a study of T cell responses to AZD1222 COVID-19 vaccine. This table comes from immunoSEQ multiplex PCR, and its TCRdb copy is limited to in-frame clones, with some not included. The sample has roughly 130,000 clones, roughly 88% seen once; the top ten hold about 7.9%. The sequencing here drew on peripheral blood, taken on day 0 of AZD1222 vaccination. The receptors derive from an adult in good health.

This clone has just one count. The chain couples TRBV3-1 (or the pseudogene TRBV3-2) to TRBJ2-5, with 12 bases matching TRBD2. Germline V lookup: CDR1 LGHDT, CDR2 YNNKEL (reference sequence). Unmatched junction bases numbered 10, after V lost 0 bases and J lost 5 bases. The CDR3 is 18 residues long. The CDR3: CASSQDQRTSGIKETQYF. The CDR3 region has the DNA TGTGCCAGCAGCCAAGATCAGAGGACTAGCGGGATTAAGGAGACCCAGTACTTC.

V is TRBV5-4 and J is TRBJ2-2, with 7 bases matching TRBD1. Looked up from germline, CDR1 is SGHNT and CDR2 is YYREEE (reference sequence). The J segment lost 3 bases and the V segment lost 5 bases, leaving 10 bases of the junction unmatched. The CDR3 runs 16 residues. CDR3 nucleotides: TGTGCCAGCAGTTACCCAGGGGGAAGGGACACCGGGGAGCTGTTTTTT. Residues: CASSYPGGRDTGELFF. The entire variable domain, with the rest obtained from reference TRBV5-4 and TRBJ2-2, is as follows: ETGVTQSPTHLIKTRGQQVTLRCSSQSGHNTVSWYQQALGQGPQFIFQYYREEENGRGNFPPRFSGLQFPNYSSELNVNALELDDSALYLCASSYPGGRDTGELFFGEGSRLTVL.

V and J are TRBV5-1 and TRBJ1-2; no reliable D call. V was pared by 0 bases and J by 4 bases, with 7 bases between. Looked up from germline, CDR1 is SGHRS and CDR2 is YFSETQ. The CDR3 is made up of 13 amino acids. This CDR3 is CASSLVTAYGYTF. The CDR3, as DNA: TGCGCCAGCAGCTTGGTGACTGCCTATGGCTACACCTTC. The complete variable domain, with remaining parts taken from reference TRBV5-1 and TRBJ1-2, reads KAGVTQTPRYLIKTRGQQVTLSCSPISGHRSVSWYQQTPGQGLQFLFEYFSETQRNKGNFPGRFSGRQFSNSRSEMNVSTLELGDSALYLCASSLVTAYGYTFGSGTRLTVV.

This clone occurred a few times. The chain has TRBV29-1 and TRBJ2-3, with D unclear. Trimming took off 5 bases at V and 1 base at J, with 7 bases between the two ends. Germline values: CDR1 SQVTM, CDR2 ANQGSEA. The length of the CDR3 is 12 residues. CDR3: CSVHARTDTQYF. CDR3 bases: TGCAGCGTTCACGCCCGCACAGATACGCAGTATTTT.

The V call is TRBV18, the J call TRBJ2-7; 8 bases align to TRBD1. J gave up 7 bases and V 5 bases, and 10 bases lay outside the gene matches. Per the germline V gene, CDR1 is KGHSH and CDR2 is LQKENI. This CDR3 contains 14 residues. The CDR3 DNA reads TGTGCCAGCTCATCGACAGGGGAGAAAATAGAGCAGTACTTC. This translates into CASSSTGEKIEQYF.

J is TRBJ1-5 and V is TRBV19, with TRBD1 matching 7 bases. The CDR3 runs 15 residues. The V segment lost 11 bases and the J segment 2 bases; nucleotides outside the gene matches: 12. Germline lookup yields CDR1 LNHDA and CDR2 SQIVND (reference sequence). The CDR3 loop reads CAAAQGGAGNQPQHF. The CDR3 DNA is TGTGCCGCGGCTCAGGGGGGGGCCGGCAATCAGCCCCAGCATTTT.

V and J are TRBV5-5 and TRBJ2-7; unclear D gene. There are 13 residues in the CDR3. The V gene lost 6 bases and the J gene lost 2 bases, with 12 bases spanning the gap. Germline loops: CDR1 SGHKS, CDR2 YYEKEE (reference sequence). Written as DNA, the CDR3 is TGTGCCAGCACCCGGCCCAGCACCTACGAGCAGTACTTC. Its translation: CASTRPSTYEQYF.

This clone turned up a few times. The chain uses TRBV2 and TRBJ1-2; D gene ambiguous. The CDR3 is 14 amino acids. Deletions cut 0 bases from V and 3 bases from J, with 8 bases between. Germline CDR1 SNHLY, CDR2 FYNNEI. DNA for the CDR3: TGTGCCAGCAGTGAAGCGAGGGCAGACTATGGCTACACCTTC. This sequence encodes CASSEARADYGYTF.

This clone has only one observation. The J gene is TRBJ1-4, the V gene TRBV11-2; 7 bases are shared with TRBD1. Germline lookup yields CDR1 SGHAT and CDR2 FQNNGV. CDR3 size: 15 residues. V was pared by 5 bases and J by 5 bases, with 8 bases of the junction left unmatched. The CDR3 here is CASSESRGPNEKLFF. In DNA, the CDR3 is TGTGCCAGCAGCGAAAGTAGGGGGCCCAATGAAAAACTGTTTTTT. Full variable domain (missing parts from reference TRBV11-2 and TRBJ1-4): EAGVAQSPRYKIIEKRQSVAFWCNPISGHATLYWYQQILGQGPKLLIQFQNNGVVDDSQLPKDRFSAERLKGVDSTLKIQPAKLEDSAVYLCASSESRGPNEKLFFGSGTQLSVL.

The chain has TRBV3-1 (or the pseudogene TRBV3-2) and TRBJ1-3; no clear D gene. The CDR3 loop spans 16 amino acids. CDR1 and CDR2 from the germline V gene are LGHDT and YNNKEL (reference sequence). V was cut by 2 bases and J by 2 bases, with 13 bases left in between. CDR3 loop: CASSQPHGATGNTIYF. CDR3 nucleotide sequence: TGTGCCAGCAGCCAACCACACGGAGCGACTGGAAACACCATATATTTT.

The chain couples TRBV4-1 to TRBJ2-5; a weak D match, TRBD2 (7 bases). Germline-derived CDR1 and CDR2 are MGHRA and YSYEKL. The CDR3 has 17 residues. The V and J ends lost 2 bases and 2 bases respectively, with 18 bases between them. In nucleotides, the CDR3 is TGCGCCAGCAGCCAACCCCCGGGGGGCTCATATCAAGAGACCCAGTACTTC. Translated, it gives CASSQPPGGSYQETQYF.

The rearrangement joins TRBV15 to TRBJ1-5; D uncertain. V dropped 0 bases and J dropped 9 bases, with 12 bases sitting between them. CDR3 length: 14 amino acids. The germline V gene has CDR1 LNHNV and CDR2 YYDKDF (reference sequence). The CDR3, as DNA: TGTGCCACCAGCAGAGATGCAGTCGACCCGCCCCAGCATTTT. Residues: CATSRDAVDPPQHF.

This rearrangement joins TRBV28 to TRBJ2-3, with 11 bases lining up with TRBD1. The CDR3 totals 15 residues. Per germline, CDR1 MDHEN and CDR2 SYDVKM. The ends lost 6 bases at V and 3 bases at J; junction bases unmatched: 5. CDR3 amino acids: CASSTGQGATDTQYF. DNA for the CDR3: TGTGCCAGCAGCACAGGACAGGGGGCAACAGATACGCAGTATTTT. The variable domain in full, completed from reference TRBV28 and TRBJ2-3, reads DVKVTQSSRYLVKRTGEKVFLECVQDMDHENMFWYRQDPGLGLRLIYFSYDVKMKEKGDIPEGYSVSREKKERFSLILESASTNQTSMYLCASSTGQGATDTQYFGPGTRLTVL.

The chain carries TRBV2 and TRBJ2-7, with D possibly matching TRBD2 (7 bases). CDR3 length: 17 amino acids. Trimming stripped 0 bases from V and 0 bases from J, with 15 bases between. Germline V gene sequence: CDR1 SNHLY, CDR2 FYNNEI. The CDR3 reads CASSEARGGFSSYEQYF. In DNA form, the CDR3 reads TGTGCCAGCAGTGAAGCGCGCGGGGGCTTTAGCTCCTACGAGCAGTACTTC.

This clone occurred a few times. This chain connects TRBV2 to TRBJ1-3, with no clear D. The V and J ends lost 6 bases and 0 bases respectively, with 9 bases between them. Germline values: CDR1 SNHLY, CDR2 FYNNEI. CDR3 length equals 14 residues. CDR3 nucleotides: TGTGCCAGCAGGCTTCGGAGCTCTGGAAACACCATATATTTT. Protein product: CASRLRSSGNTIYF.

The rearrangement uses TRBV5-4 and TRBJ1-1; 9 bases agree with TRBD1. Germline V gene sequence: CDR1 SGHNT, CDR2 YYREEE (reference sequence). V shed 6 bases, J shed 5 bases, and the junction held 8 bases outside the gene matches. The CDR3 spans 14 residues. CDR3 sequence: CASIPGTGSTEAFF. The CDR3 DNA sequence: TGTGCCAGCATCCCCGGGACAGGGAGTACTGAAGCTTTCTTT.

The J gene is TRBJ2-3, the V gene TRBV25-1; D may be TRBD1 (6 bases). The CDR3 has 13 amino acids. Deletions cut 7 bases from V and 2 bases from J, with 10 bases between. Germline CDR1 MGHDK, CDR2 SYGVNS. In DNA form, the CDR3 reads TGTGCCAGCAACAGGGACCCCACAGATACGCAGTATTTT. As protein: CASNRDPTDTQYF.

The chain combines TRBV7-9 with TRBJ2-3; 9 positions match TRBD2. Losses at the gene ends were 4 bases for V and 2 bases for J; bases not matched to a gene: 10. Germline V lookup: CDR1 SEHNR, CDR2 FQNEAQ (reference sequence). This CDR3 contains 17 residues. The CDR3 DNA reads as TGTGCCAGCAGCTCCTTTAGCGGGAGAAAACCCACAGATACGCAGTATTTT. Translating it yields CASSSFSGRKPTDTQYF.